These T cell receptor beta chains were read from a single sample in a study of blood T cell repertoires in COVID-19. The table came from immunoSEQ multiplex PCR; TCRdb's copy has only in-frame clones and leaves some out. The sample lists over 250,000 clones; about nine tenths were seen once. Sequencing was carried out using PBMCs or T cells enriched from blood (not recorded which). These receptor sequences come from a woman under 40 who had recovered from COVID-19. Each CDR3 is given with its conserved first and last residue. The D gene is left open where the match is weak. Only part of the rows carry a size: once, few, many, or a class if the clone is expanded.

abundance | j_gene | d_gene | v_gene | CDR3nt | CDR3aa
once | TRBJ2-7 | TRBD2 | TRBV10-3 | TGTGCCATCAGTGGCGGGAGTGAGTTTGAAGAGCAGTACTTC | CAISGGSEFEEQYF
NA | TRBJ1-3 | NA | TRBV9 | TGTGCCAGCAGCGTAGAAATAACAGGGTTCGGAAACACCATATATTTT | CASSVEITGFGNTIYF
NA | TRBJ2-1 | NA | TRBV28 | TGTGCCAGCCTCTCCGTGGGGCGTGAGTTCAATGAGCAGTTCTTC | CASLSVGREFNEQFF
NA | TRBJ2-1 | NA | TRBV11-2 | TGTGCCAGCAGCATCCCTTACAGGGTTAGACACAATGAGCAGTTCTTC | CASSIPYRVRHNEQFF
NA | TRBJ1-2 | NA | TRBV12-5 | TGTGCTAGTGGTCAACCGACAGTAACCACGAGAGGCTACACCTTC | CASGQPTVTTRGYTF
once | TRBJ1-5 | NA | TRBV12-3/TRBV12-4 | TGTGCCAGCACCCCCCGGAGCAATCAGCCCCAGCATTTT | CASTPRSNQPQHF
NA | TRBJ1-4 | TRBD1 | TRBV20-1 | TGCAGTGCTCGTGGACAGGGTAATGAAAAACTGTTTTTT | CSARGQGNEKLFF
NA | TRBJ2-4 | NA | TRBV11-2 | TGTGCCAGCAGCCCGGGGGAACGGGGAACGTCTCTAAACATTCAGTACTTC | CASSPGERGTSLNIQYF
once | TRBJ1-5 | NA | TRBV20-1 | TGCAGTGCTGGACAGTATCAGCCCCAGCATTTT | CSAGQYQPQHF
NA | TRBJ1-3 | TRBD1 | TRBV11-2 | TGTGCCAGCAGCCCCTGGACAGGAACCTCTGGAAACACCATATATTTT | CASSPWTGTSGNTIYF
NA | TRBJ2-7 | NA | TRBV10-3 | TGTGCCATCAGCCTTAGCTCCTACGAGCAGTACTTC | CAISLSSYEQYF
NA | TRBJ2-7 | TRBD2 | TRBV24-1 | TGTGCCACCAGTGCCCCGACTAGCGGAACGTACGAGCAGTACTTC | CATSAPTSGTYEQYF
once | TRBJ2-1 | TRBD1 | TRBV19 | TGTGCCAGTTCCTACAGGGGATCGGGCGAGCAGTTCTTC | CASSYRGSGEQFF
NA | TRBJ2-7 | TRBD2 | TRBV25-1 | TGTGCCAGCAGCCTCGGGGGGGTCGAGCAGTACTTC | CASSLGGVEQYF
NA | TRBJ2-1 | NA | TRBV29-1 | TGCAGCGTTGCACGGGGTGTGGGCGGAGGCCAATTCTTC | CSVARGVGGGQFF
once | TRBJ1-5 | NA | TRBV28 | TGTGCCAGCAGTTTAAGCCAGGTATTTCAGCCCCAGCATTTT | CASSLSQVFQPQHF
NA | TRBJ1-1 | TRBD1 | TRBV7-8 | TGTGCCAGCAGCTCTAGAATCCGGGGACAGCCTCAACCTGAAGCTTTCTTT | CASSSRIRGQPQPEAFF
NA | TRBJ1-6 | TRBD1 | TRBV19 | TGTGCCAGTGGTCGGCAGGGGGAAAATTCACCCCTCCACTTT | CASGRQGENSPLHF
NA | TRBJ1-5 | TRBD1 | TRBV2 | TGTGCCAGCAGTGATACCCAGGGGGCAGGTCAGCCCCAGCATTTT | CASSDTQGAGQPQHF
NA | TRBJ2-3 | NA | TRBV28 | TGTGCCAGCAGTCAACGTGGGAGGACGACAGATACGCAGTATTTT | CASSQRGRTTDTQYF
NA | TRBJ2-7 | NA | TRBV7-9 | TGTGCCAGCAGCCCCCGTCCTTCTACCGCCGCCTACGAGCAGTACTTC | CASSPRPSTAAYEQYF
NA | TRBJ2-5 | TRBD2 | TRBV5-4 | TGTGCCAGCAGCGAACAACTAGCGGAAAAACAAGAGACCCAGTACTTC | CASSEQLAEKQETQYF
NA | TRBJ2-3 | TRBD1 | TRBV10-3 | TGTGCCATCAGAGCGGACAGGGGGCATGAAGATACGCAGTATTTT | CAIRADRGHEDTQYF
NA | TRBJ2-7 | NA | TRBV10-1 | TGCGCCAGCAGTCCCAGGGCGGGGACCTCCTACGAGCAGTACTTC | CASSPRAGTSYEQYF
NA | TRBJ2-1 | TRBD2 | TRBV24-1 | TGTGCCACCAGTGCATTGGGACTAGCGGGAGCCAATGAGCAGTTCTTC | CATSALGLAGANEQFF
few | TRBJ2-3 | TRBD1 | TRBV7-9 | TGTGCCAGCAGCACCGGGACAGGGGGCCCAGATACGCAGTATTTT | CASSTGTGGPDTQYF
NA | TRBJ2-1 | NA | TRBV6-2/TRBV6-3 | TGTGCCAGCAGTCGCGACTACAGCGCCAATGAGCAGTTCTTC | CASSRDYSANEQFF
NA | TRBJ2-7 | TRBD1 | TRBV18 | TGTGCCAGCTCACCTTACCGGGCGGACAGGACGTACGAGCAGTACTTC | CASSPYRADRTYEQYF
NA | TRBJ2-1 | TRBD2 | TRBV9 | TGTGCCAGCAGCCCAGGGACTAGCGGGAGATCAGGTGAGCAGTTCTTC | CASSPGTSGRSGEQFF
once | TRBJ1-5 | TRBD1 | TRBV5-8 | TGTGCCAGCAGCCTCGGACAGGGGGCAAAGGGCAATCAGCCCCAGCATTTT | CASSLGQGAKGNQPQHF
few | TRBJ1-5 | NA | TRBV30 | TGTGCCTGGAGTCCAGGGGCAGGGGTTTTTGCATATAGCAATCAGCCCCAGCATTTT | CAWSPGAGVFAYSNQPQHF
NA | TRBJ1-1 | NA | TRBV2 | TGTGCCAGCGGTGGTGAGAAGAACACTGAAGCTTTCTTT | CASGGEKNTEAFF